This record concerns one T cell receptor beta chain sequence. The target antigen is unknown. CD45RO-CCR7+CD27+CD95- expression identified naive CD8+ T cells. This sample was included in a study of CXCR3-negative and CXCR3-positive naive CD8 T cells. Study-level information: Sequencing gave some 130 million TRB reads overall, about 1.5 +/- 0.3 million per library.

Notes on the study in general: Diversity proved comparably high across both naive subsets and much lower in memory CD8+ cells. In CXCR3-positive naive cells, the TRB CDR3s were more hydrophobic than in CXCR3-negative naive cells. The authors found comparable surface CD5 between naive subsets and inferred TCR strength from TRB CDR3 properties.

UMI-labeled 5' RACE yielded the TRB cDNA libraries. TCRdb reprocessed the 5' RACE reads and stores each CDR3 protein as one record, lacking DNA. This table lists under 150,000 distinct CDR3 sequences. The germline gives CDR1 MDHEN, CDR2 SYDVKM. This CDR3 contains 14 residues. The gene calls are TRBV28 and TRBJ1-2; TCRdb gives TRBD1 as the D gene, but with no DNA this cannot be confirmed. This receptor was identified in a human donor in good health. Some clones in this sample may be carry-over from other donors' samples. The sequenced sample consisted of naive CXCR3+ CD8+ T cells from blood. Subset reported: CD45RO-CCR7+CD27+CD95- naive CD8+ T cells expressing CXCR3 (TNR3+). CDR3 in amino acids: CASRPRQTSYGYTF.